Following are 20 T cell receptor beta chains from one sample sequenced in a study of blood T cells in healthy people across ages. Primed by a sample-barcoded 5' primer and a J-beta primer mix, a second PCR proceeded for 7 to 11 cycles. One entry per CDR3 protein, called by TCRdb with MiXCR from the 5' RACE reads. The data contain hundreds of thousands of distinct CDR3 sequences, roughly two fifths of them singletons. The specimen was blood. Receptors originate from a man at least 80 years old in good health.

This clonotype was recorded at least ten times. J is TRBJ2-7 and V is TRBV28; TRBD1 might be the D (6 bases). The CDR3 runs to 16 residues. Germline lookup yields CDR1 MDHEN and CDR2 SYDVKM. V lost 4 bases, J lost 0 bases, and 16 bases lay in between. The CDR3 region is CASSSMTGFHSYEQYF. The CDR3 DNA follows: TGTGCCAGCAGTTCAATGACAGGCTTCCACTCCTACGAGCAGTACTTC.

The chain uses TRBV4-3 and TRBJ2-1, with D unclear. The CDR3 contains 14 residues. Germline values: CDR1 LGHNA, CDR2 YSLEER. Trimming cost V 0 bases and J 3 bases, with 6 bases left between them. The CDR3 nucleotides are TGCGCCAGCAGCCAAGATTTGGACTACAATGAGCAGTTCTTC. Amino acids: CASSQDLDYNEQFF.

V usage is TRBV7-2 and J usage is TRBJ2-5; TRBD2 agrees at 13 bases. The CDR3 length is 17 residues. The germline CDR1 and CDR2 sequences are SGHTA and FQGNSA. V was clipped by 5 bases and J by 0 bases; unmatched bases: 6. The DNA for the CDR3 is TGTGCCAGCAGCCCCGGACTAGCGGGGGCCCACCAAGAGACCCAGTACTTC. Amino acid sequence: CASSPGLAGAHQETQYF.

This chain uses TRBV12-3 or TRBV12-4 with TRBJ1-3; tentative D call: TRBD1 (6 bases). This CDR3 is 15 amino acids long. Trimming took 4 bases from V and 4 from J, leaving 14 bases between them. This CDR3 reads CASSWGHDGGNTIYF. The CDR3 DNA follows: TGTGCCAGCAGTTGGGGACACGACGGGGGAAACACCATATATTTT.

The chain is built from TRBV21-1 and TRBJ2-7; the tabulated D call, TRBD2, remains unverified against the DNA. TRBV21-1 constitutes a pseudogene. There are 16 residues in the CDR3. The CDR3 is CASSMIALREKHEQYF. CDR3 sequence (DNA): TGTGCCAGCAGCATGATAGCTTTGCGGGAGAAACACGAACAGTACTTC.

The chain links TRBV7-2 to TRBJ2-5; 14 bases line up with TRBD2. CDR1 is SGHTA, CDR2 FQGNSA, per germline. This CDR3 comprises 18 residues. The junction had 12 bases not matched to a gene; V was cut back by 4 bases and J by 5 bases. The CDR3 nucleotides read TGTGCCAGCAGCTCACTACCAGGACTAGCGGGAGGTATTGAGACCCAGTACTTC. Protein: CASSSLPGLAGGIETQYF.

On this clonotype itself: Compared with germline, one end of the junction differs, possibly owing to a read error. The CDR3 protein is CAVSGTELTYNEQFF. The CDR3, as DNA: TGTGCCGTCAGTGGGACAGAATTAACCTACAATGAGCAGTTCTTC. The genes are TRBV10-3 and TRBJ2-1, with 7 nucleotides matching TRBD1. The CDR3 totals 15 residues. CDR1 and CDR2 (germline): ENHRY, SYGVKD.

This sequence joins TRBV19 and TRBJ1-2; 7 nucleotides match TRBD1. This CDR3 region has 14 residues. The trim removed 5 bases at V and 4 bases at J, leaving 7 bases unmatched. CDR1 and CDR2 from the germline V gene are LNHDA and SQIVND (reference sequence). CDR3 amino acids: CASSPGGTLYGYTF. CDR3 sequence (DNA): TGTGCCAGTAGTCCAGGGGGGACTCTCTATGGCTACACCTTC. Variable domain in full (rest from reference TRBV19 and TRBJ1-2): DGGITQSPKYLFRKEGQNVTLSCEQNLNHDAMYWYRQDPGQGLRLIYYSQIVNDFQKGDIAEGYSVSREKKESFPLTVTSAQKNPTAFYLCASSPGGTLYGYTFGSGTRLTVV.

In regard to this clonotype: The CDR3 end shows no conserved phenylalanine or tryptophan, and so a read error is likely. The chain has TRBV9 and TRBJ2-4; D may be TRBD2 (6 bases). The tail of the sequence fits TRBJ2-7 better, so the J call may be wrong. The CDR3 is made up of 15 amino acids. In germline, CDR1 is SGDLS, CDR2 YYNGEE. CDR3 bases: TGTGTCAGCAGCGAGTTGGTGGGAGGAATCCACGAGCAGTACTTA. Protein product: CVSSELVGGIHEQYL.

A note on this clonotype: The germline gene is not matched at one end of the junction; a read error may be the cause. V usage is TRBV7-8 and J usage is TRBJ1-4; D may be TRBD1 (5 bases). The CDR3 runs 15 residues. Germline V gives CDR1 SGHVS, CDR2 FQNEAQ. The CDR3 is CASSLWQGSNEKPFF. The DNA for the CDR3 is TGTGCCAGCAGCTTATGGCAGGGAAGTAATGAAAAACCGTTTTTT.

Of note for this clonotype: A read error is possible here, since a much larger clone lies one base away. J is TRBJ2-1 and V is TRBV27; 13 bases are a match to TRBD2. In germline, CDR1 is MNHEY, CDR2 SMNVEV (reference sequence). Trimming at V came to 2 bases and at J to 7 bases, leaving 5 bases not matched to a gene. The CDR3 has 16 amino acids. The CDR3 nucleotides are TGTGCCAGCAGTTTACCGGGACTAGCGGGATTGAATGAGCAGTTCTTC. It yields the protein CASSLPGLAGLNEQFF.

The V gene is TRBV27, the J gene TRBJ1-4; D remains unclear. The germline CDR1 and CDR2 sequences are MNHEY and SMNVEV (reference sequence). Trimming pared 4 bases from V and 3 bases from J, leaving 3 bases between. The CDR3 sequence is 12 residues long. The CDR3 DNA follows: TGTGCCAGCAGTTCCTCTAATGAAAAACTGTTTTTT. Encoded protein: CASSSSNEKLFF.

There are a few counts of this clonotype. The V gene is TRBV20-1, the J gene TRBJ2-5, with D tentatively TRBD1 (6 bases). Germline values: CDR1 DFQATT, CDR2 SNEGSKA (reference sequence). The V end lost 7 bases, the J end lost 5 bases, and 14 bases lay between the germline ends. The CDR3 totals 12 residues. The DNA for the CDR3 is TGCAGTGTCACACTACAGGGCGAGACCCAGTACTTC. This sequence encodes CSVTLQGETQYF.

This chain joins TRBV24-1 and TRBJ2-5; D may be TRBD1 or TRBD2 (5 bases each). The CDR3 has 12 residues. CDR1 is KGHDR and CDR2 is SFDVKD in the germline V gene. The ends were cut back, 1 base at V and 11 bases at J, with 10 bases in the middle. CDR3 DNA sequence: TGTGCCACCAGTGATTTAAGAGGGGAGCAGTACTTC. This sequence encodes CATSDLRGEQYF.

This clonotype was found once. The CDR3 DNA reads as TGTGCCGGCAATCGGGGTAACCCCAACACCGGGGAGCTGTTTTTT. Residues: CAGNRGNPNTGELFF. The J gene is TRBJ2-2, the V gene TRBV12-3 or TRBV12-4; D possibly corresponds to TRBD2 (5 bases). This CDR3 comprises 15 residues. The germline V and J ends were trimmed by 11 bases and 2 bases, with 18 bases remaining between them.

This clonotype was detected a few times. The CDR3 is CASSTRDFYYSDTQYF. CDR3 nucleotide sequence: TGTGCCAGCAGCACCCGGGACTTCTACTACTCAGATACGCAGTATTTT. This chain uses TRBV7-2 with TRBJ2-3; a possible D gene is TRBD2 (6 bases). This CDR3 spans 16 amino acids. The germline V gene has CDR1 SGHTA and CDR2 FQGNSA. Trimming took off 5 bases at V and 4 bases at J, with 19 bases between the two ends.

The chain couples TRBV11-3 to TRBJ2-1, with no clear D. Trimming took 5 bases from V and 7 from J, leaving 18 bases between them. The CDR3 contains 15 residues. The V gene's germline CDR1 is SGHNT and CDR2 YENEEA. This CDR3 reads CASSLGINGLNEQFF. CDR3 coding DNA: TGTGCCAGCAGCCTTGGGATTAACGGCTTAAATGAGCAGTTCTTC.

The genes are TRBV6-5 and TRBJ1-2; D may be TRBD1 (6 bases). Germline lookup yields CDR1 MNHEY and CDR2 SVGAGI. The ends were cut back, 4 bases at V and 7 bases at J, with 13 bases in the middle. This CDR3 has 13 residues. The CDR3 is CASSFRGNAGYTF. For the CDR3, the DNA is TGTGCCAGCAGTTTCAGGGGAAACGCTGGCTACACCTTC.

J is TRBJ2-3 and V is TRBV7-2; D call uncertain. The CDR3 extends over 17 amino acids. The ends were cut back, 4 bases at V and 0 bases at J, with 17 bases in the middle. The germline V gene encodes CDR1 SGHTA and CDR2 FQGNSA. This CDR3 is CASSSTPVGRSTDTQYF. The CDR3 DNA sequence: TGTGCCAGCAGCTCCACCCCGGTGGGAAGAAGCACAGATACGCAGTATTTT.

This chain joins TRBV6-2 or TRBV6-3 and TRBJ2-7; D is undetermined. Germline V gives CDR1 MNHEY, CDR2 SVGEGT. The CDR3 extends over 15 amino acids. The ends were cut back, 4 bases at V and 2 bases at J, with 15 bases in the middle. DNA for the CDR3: TGTGCCAGCAGTTCGCCCTCTAGAATCCCCTACGAGCAGTACTTC. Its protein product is CASSSPSRIPYEQYF.